These T cell receptor beta chains were read from a single sample in a study of T cell responses to AZD1222 COVID-19 vaccine. Measured with immunoSEQ multiplex PCR; TCRdb has only the in-frame clones, and not every one. In the table there are approximately 90,000 clones, about nine tenths of which are singletons. The starting material was peripheral blood, obtained on day 0 of AZD1222 vaccination. The receptors were sampled from an adult in good health. Each CDR3 is given with its conserved first and last residue. Each record gives: V gene, J gene, D gene, clone size, CDR3 protein, CDR3 DNA. A D gene is named only where the DNA matches it firmly. Not all rows give a size; the values are once, few, many and, for expanded clones, a class.

>TRBV30|TRBJ2-2|NA|NA
CAWRGKGPRTGELFF
TGTGCCTGGAGGGGCAAGGGACCCCGCACCGGGGAGCTGTTTTTT
>TRBV9|TRBJ2-1|NA|NA
CASSASTGSSYNEQFF
TGTGCCAGCAGCGCCTCGACGGGGAGCTCCTACAATGAGCAGTTCTTC
>TRBV4-3|TRBJ2-1|NA|NA
CASSQEGGISYNEQFF
TGCGCCAGCAGCCAAGAAGGGGGAATATCGTACAATGAGCAGTTCTTC
>TRBV14|TRBJ1-2|NA|NA
CASSQDYHRSGYTF
TGTGCCAGCAGCCAAGATTACCATCGGAGTGGCTACACCTTC
>TRBV6-6|TRBJ2-7|TRBD1|once
CASSRDRHYEQYF
TGTGCCAGCAGCAGGGACAGACACTACGAGCAGTACTTC
>TRBV3-1/TRBV3-2|TRBJ2-2|NA|few
CASSQDLGSPTGELFF
TGTGCCAGCAGCCAAGATCTCGGCAGCCCCACCGGGGAGCTGTTTTTT
>TRBV7-8|TRBJ1-5|TRBD1|NA
CASSFQGAGQPQHF
TGTGCCAGCAGCTTCCAGGGGGCCGGGCAGCCCCAGCATTTT
>TRBV7-2|TRBJ2-6|NA|once
CASSAYRAGANVLTF
TGTGCCAGCAGCGCGTACAGGGCTGGGGCCAACGTCCTGACTTTC
>TRBV3-1/TRBV3-2|TRBJ1-1|NA|NA
CASSNYRGAPTEAFF
TGTGCCAGCAGCAACTACAGAGGGGCTCCCACTGAAGCTTTCTTT
>TRBV5-1|TRBJ2-1|NA|once
CASSLSPTGDEQFF
TGCGCCAGCAGCTTGTCTCCGACTGGCGATGAGCAGTTCTTC
>TRBV6-5|TRBJ2-1|TRBD2|NA
CASSYASGGGYEQFF
TGTGCCAGCAGTTACGCTAGCGGGGGGGGTTATGAGCAGTTCTTC
>TRBV19|TRBJ1-1|NA|NA
CASMVSEGYLTEAFF
TGTGCCAGTATGGTATCGGAGGGATATTTAACTGAAGCTTTCTTT
>TRBV30|TRBJ1-3|NA|NA
CAESRGRGSGNTIYF
TGTGCCGAGAGTAGGGGCCGCGGCTCTGGAAACACCATATATTTT
>TRBV30|TRBJ1-1|NA|NA
CAWRPYQTGRGNTEAFF
TGTGCCTGGAGACCCTACCAAACGGGGAGGGGGAACACTGAAGCTTTCTTT
>TRBV11-2|TRBJ2-7|TRBD2|NA
CASSFGLAGGGSYEQYF
TGTGCCAGCAGCTTCGGACTAGCGGGAGGAGGCTCCTACGAGCAGTACTTC
>TRBV16|TRBJ1-2|TRBD1|NA
CASIMETGGVSGYTF
TGTGCCAGTATCATGGAGACAGGGGGAGTAAGTGGCTACACCTTC
>TRBV19|TRBJ2-6|TRBD1|NA
CASSTPDRFIAGANVLTF
TGTGCCAGTAGTACACCGGACAGGTTTATCGCTGGGGCCAACGTCCTGACTTTC
>TRBV3-1/TRBV3-2|TRBJ1-1|TRBD1|NA
CASSQDLSDRVTEAFF
TGTGCCAGCAGCCAAGATCTATCGGACAGGGTAACTGAAGCTTTCTTT
>TRBV25-1|TRBJ2-3|NA|NA
CASSGSGPVQYF
TGTGCCAGCAGCGGCAGTGGGCCAGTGCAGTATTTT
>TRBV11-3|TRBJ2-1|TRBD2|NA
CASSLESRGGLDEQFF
TGTGCCAGCAGCTTAGAATCCCGGGGGGGCCTCGATGAGCAGTTCTTC
>TRBV12-3/TRBV12-4|TRBJ1-5|NA|NA
CASSFGEDQPQHF
TGTGCCAGCAGTTTTGGTGAGGATCAGCCCCAGCATTTT
>TRBV30|TRBJ1-5|NA|NA
CAWSVQGGSNQPQHF
TGTGCCTGGAGTGTACAGGGAGGAAGCAATCAGCCCCAGCATTTT
>TRBV7-9|TRBJ1-2|NA|once
CASSLSGLLKGGYTF
TGTGCCAGCAGCTTAAGCGGGCTTCTGAAGGGTGGCTACACCTTC
>TRBV5-6|TRBJ1-5|NA|NA
CASSLGLGLVQPQHF
TGTGCCAGCAGCCTTGGACTGGGGTTGGTGCAGCCCCAGCATTTT
>TRBV28|TRBJ1-5|NA|NA
CASSSRGRGGNQPQHF
TGTGCCAGCAGTTCCCGGGGGAGGGGCGGCAATCAGCCCCAGCATTTT
>TRBV27|TRBJ1-2|NA|NA
CASSLKWARIANYGYTF
TGTGCCAGCAGTTTAAAATGGGCCCGAATAGCTAACTATGGCTACACCTTC
>TRBV5-4|TRBJ2-7|NA|many
CASSLPGSPYEQYF
TGTGCCAGCAGCTTGCCGGGATCCCCCTACGAGCAGTACTTC
>TRBV5-8|TRBJ1-4|TRBD1|NA
CASSTGTGGTNEKLFF
TGTGCCAGCAGTACCGGGACAGGGGGCACTAATGAAAAACTGTTTTTT
>TRBV3-1/TRBV3-2|TRBJ1-2|NA|NA
CASSQGEGFYGYTF
TGTGCCAGCAGCCAAGGGGAGGGGTTCTATGGCTACACCTTC
>TRBV30|TRBJ2-1|NA|NA
CAWSPFGEQFF
TGTGCCTGGAGCCCATTCGGTGAGCAGTTCTTC
>TRBV7-8|TRBJ1-1|NA|NA
CASSLGFAGLNTEAFF
TGTGCCAGCAGCTTAGGTTTTGCTGGTTTGAACACTGAAGCTTTCTTT
>TRBV11-1|TRBJ2-7|NA|NA
CASSVSGSYEQYF
TGTGCCAGCAGCGTCTCAGGTTCCTACGAGCAGTACTTC
>TRBV9|TRBJ1-3|NA|NA
CASSVGPAGTGNTIYF
TGTGCCAGCAGCGTAGGTCCTGCAGGGACTGGAAACACCATATATTTT
>TRBV6-2/TRBV6-3|TRBJ1-2|TRBD1|NA
CASSYLDRGSGYTF
TGTGCCAGCAGTTACTTGGACAGGGGTTCTGGCTACACCTTC
>TRBV30|TRBJ1-4|NA|NA
CAWSPREKLFF
TGTGCCTGGAGCCCAAGAGAAAAACTGTTTTTT
>TRBV5-1|TRBJ2-5|NA|NA
CASSSGAGEETQYF
TGCGCCAGCAGCTCCGGGGCCGGGGAGGAGACCCAGTACTTC
>TRBV12-3/TRBV12-4|TRBJ1-2|NA|NA
CASSFLGDFGYTF
TGTGCCAGCAGTTTTTTGGGGGACTTTGGCTACACCTTC
>TRBV4-1|TRBJ1-5|TRBD1|NA
CASSQEGSNRGQPQHF
TGCGCCAGCAGCCAAGAAGGAAGTAACAGGGGGCAGCCCCAGCATTTT
>TRBV11-3|TRBJ2-1|NA|NA
CASSLERDPRGEQFF
TGTGCCAGCAGCTTAGAGAGGGACCCCAGGGGTGAGCAGTTCTTC
>TRBV6-6|TRBJ1-4|TRBD1|NA
CASSAGTGREKLFF
TGTGCCAGCAGTGCCGGGACAGGGCGTGAAAAACTGTTTTTT
>TRBV5-5|TRBJ2-2|TRBD2|once
CASSLEGGKPGELFF
TGTGCCAGCAGCTTGGAGGGAGGGAAGCCCGGGGAGCTGTTTTTT